A selection of T cell receptor beta chains follows, all from one sample in a study of blood T cell repertoires in COVID-19. The data were produced by immunoSEQ multiplex PCR, yet TCRdb's version contains in-frame clones alone and is incomplete. The sample lists around 140,000 clones; 85% to 90% were seen once. The sample was PBMCs or T cells enriched from blood (not recorded which). The receptors derive from a man in his sixties who had recovered from COVID-19. The CDR3 runs from the conserved cysteine through the conserved F or W.

v_call: TRBV28; cdr3_length: 15; j_call: TRBJ1-4; cdr3_aa: CASRLQGSANEKLFF
v_call: TRBV7-9; cdr3_length: 13; j_call: TRBJ1-1; cdr3_aa: CASSYTGGTEAFF
v_call: TRBV10-2; cdr3_length: 14; j_call: TRBJ1-4; cdr3_aa: CATLPTVANEKLFF
v_call: TRBV2; cdr3_length: 12; j_call: TRBJ2-3; cdr3_aa: CASKEGTATQYF
v_call: TRBV14; cdr3_length: 12; j_call: TRBJ2-1; cdr3_aa: CASSQDLRVPIF
v_call: TRBV6-2/TRBV6-3; cdr3_length: 13; j_call: TRBJ1-5; cdr3_aa: CASRRDSNQPQHF
v_call: TRBV27; cdr3_length: 17; j_call: TRBJ2-5; cdr3_aa: CARGRGAKVNFQETQYF
v_call: TRBV11-2; cdr3_length: 15; j_call: TRBJ1-4; cdr3_aa: CASSQAGGSNEKLFF
v_call: TRBV5-4; cdr3_length: 15; j_call: TRBJ2-2; cdr3_aa: CASSFEAGYTGELFF
v_call: TRBV27; cdr3_length: 13; j_call: TRBJ2-7; cdr3_aa: CASSFGLGYEQYF
v_call: TRBV7-2; cdr3_length: 13; j_call: TRBJ1-2; cdr3_aa: CASSLDSNYGYTF
v_call: TRBV18; cdr3_length: 14; j_call: TRBJ2-7; cdr3_aa: CASSPGTGGYEQYF
v_call: TRBV6-5; cdr3_length: 13; j_call: TRBJ1-2; cdr3_aa: CASSYEEGASYTF
v_call: TRBV28; cdr3_length: 15; j_call: TRBJ2-7; cdr3_aa: CASSLEQGSSYEQYF
v_call: TRBV30; cdr3_length: 12; j_call: TRBJ2-4; cdr3_aa: CAWTGQKNIQYF
v_call: TRBV2; cdr3_length: 15; j_call: TRBJ1-5; cdr3_aa: CASSGQGIENQPQHF
v_call: TRBV5-5; cdr3_length: 16; j_call: TRBJ1-5; cdr3_aa: CASSLVAGLKGQPQHF
v_call: TRBV30; cdr3_length: 14; j_call: TRBJ1-6; cdr3_aa: CAWSAGLDNSPLHF
v_call: TRBV18; cdr3_length: 16; j_call: TRBJ2-3; cdr3_aa: CASSPQKGQWADTQYF
v_call: TRBV11-3; cdr3_length: 19; j_call: TRBJ2-7; cdr3_aa: CASSQDGLAGAQTGGEQYF
v_call: TRBV4-1; cdr3_length: 18; j_call: TRBJ2-6; cdr3_aa: CASSQGPTEASGANVLTF
v_call: TRBV5-6; cdr3_length: 14; j_call: TRBJ2-1; cdr3_aa: CASSLKVKRNEQFF
v_call: TRBV21-1; cdr3_length: 16; j_call: TRBJ1-5; cdr3_aa: CASRPDTFYSNQPQHF